The 15 T cell receptor beta chains below all came from one sample that was sequenced in a study of T cells in women clearing cervical HPV infection. This table comes from immunoSEQ multiplex PCR, and its TCRdb copy is limited to in-frame clones, with some not included. The listing records around 23,000 clones. What was sequenced was blood buffy coat. The receptors come from a woman between 18 and 75 years old with a cervical HPV16 infection that either progressed to CIN3+ or cleared (not recorded which).

With regard to this clone: The read terminates 3 residues ahead of where the CDR3 ends, so the germline J gene completes it. The V call is TRBV19, the J call TRBJ2-5, with 8 bases identical to TRBD2. V shed 4 bases and J 5 bases; nucleotides not matched to a gene: 9. The CDR3 is made up of 15 amino acids. CDR1 and CDR2 (germline): LNHDA, SQIVND (reference sequence). The CDR3 DNA, read in part, is TGTGCCAGTAGTAGAGCGGGAGTGTCTGGCGAGACC. Translating it yields CASSRAGVSGET. The full CDR3 protein reads CASSRAGVSGETQYF.

On this clone itself: Read coverage stops 3 residues before the CDR3 terminus; the germline J gene supplies the remainder. The chain employs TRBV6-4 and TRBJ2-2; 7 bases are shared with TRBD1. After removal of 2 bases from V and 3 bases from J, the junction contained 0 bases not matched to a gene. CDR1 is MRHNA, CDR2 SNTAGT, per germline. There are 14 residues in the CDR3. CDR3 bases read: TGTGCCAGCAGTGACAGGGGGCACACCGGGGAG. Translated: CASSDRGHTGE. The whole CDR3 reads CASSDRGHTGELFF.

To note about this clone: The read ends 3 residues shy of where the CDR3 ends; the end is completed using the germline J gene. The chain couples TRBV10-3 to TRBJ1-5; TRBD1 matches at 9 bases. This CDR3 is 14 amino acids long. Germline V gives CDR1 ENHRY, CDR2 SYGVKD. J lost 6 bases, V lost 4 bases, and 4 bases had no gene match. The covered CDR3 bases are TGTGCCATCAGTGCTACAGGGGGCGGTCAGCCC. This sequence encodes CAISATGGGQP. The CDR3 in its entirety is CAISATGGGQPQHF.

Notes on this clone: The read comes to an end 3 residues before the CDR3 does, leaving the germline J gene to fill in the end. V gene TRBV2 combines with J gene TRBJ2-1; 8 nucleotides match TRBD1. The CDR3 totals 13 residues. Germline V gene lookup returns CDR1 SNHLY and CDR2 FYNNEI. The trim removed 4 bases at V and 4 bases at J, leaving 0 bases unmatched. CDR3 sequence: CASSGTGYNEQFF. Incomplete CDR3 DNA: TGTGCCAGCAGTGGGACAGGGTACAATGAG.

Remarks on this clone: The sequence runs out 3 residues before the end of the CDR3; the remainder is reconstructed from the germline J gene. This chain links TRBV12-3 or TRBV12-4 with TRBJ2-3; maybe TRBD2 (6 bases). This CDR3 is 20 amino acids long. The V end was cut by 1 base, the J end by 0 bases, with 23 bases between. Here the CDR3 reads CASSLGGSLISGISTDTQYF. The CDR3 bases that were read are TGTGCCAGCAGTTTAGGGGGCAGTCTCATTAGCGGAATAAGCACAGATACG.

A note on this clone: Read coverage stops 3 residues before the CDR3 terminus; the germline J gene supplies the remainder. This sequence joins TRBV7-2 and TRBJ2-7; 11 bases match TRBD2. The CDR3 sequence is 14 residues long. Germline assignment: CDR1 SGHTA and CDR2 FQGNSA. After removal of 1 base from V and 6 bases from J, the junction contained 2 bases not matched to a gene. The CDR3 reads CASSLELAGVEQYF. The CDR3 DNA, read in part, is TGTGCCAGCAGCTTAGAACTAGCGGGAGTCGAG.

Incomplete CDR3 DNA: TGTGCCAGCTCACCAGAGGTTGACGGCGGT. Protein product: CASSPEVDGG. The whole CDR3 sequence reads CASSPEVDGGQYF. The chain recombines TRBV18 with TRBJ2-4; D uncertain. The read ends 3 residues shy of where the CDR3 ends; the end is completed using the germline J gene. The CDR3 is made up of 13 amino acids. Germline values: CDR1 KGHSH, CDR2 LQKENI.

As to this clone: The read terminates 3 residues before the CDR3 end, so the remaining end is supplied by the germline J gene. This chain uses TRBV5-1 with TRBJ2-2; 9 bases are a match to TRBD1. Germline V gene data show CDR1 as SGHRS and CDR2 as YFSETQ. The CDR3 runs 17 residues. V lost 4 bases to trimming and J lost 1 base; unmatched junction nucleotides: 8. The DNA read from the CDR3 is TGCGCCAGCAGCACTACCGGGACAGGGTTGAACACCGGGGAG. Protein sequence: CASSTTGTGLNTGE. Given in full, the CDR3 is CASSTTGTGLNTGELFF.

A word on this clone: The sequence runs out 3 residues before the end of the CDR3; the remainder is reconstructed from the germline J gene. The rearrangement links TRBV7-9 to TRBJ1-4; maybe TRBD1 (6 bases). CDR1 is SEHNR, CDR2 FQNEAQ, per germline (reference sequence). The CDR3 totals 15 residues. The part of the CDR3 DNA that was read is TGTGCCAGCTCGATAACCGGGACACCAGACCGACCA. Amino acids: CASSITGTPDRP. In full, the CDR3 is CASSITGTPDRPLFF.

Note on this clone: Read data end 3 residues before the CDR3 end; the end is taken from the germline J gene. This chain links TRBV19 with TRBJ1-5; D uncertain. CDR3 length: 15 residues. CDR1 and CDR2 (germline): LNHDA, SQIVND (reference sequence). Trimming cost V 0 bases and J 4 bases, with 10 bases left between them. CDR3 bases read: TGTGCCAGTAGTATAGAAGGGCAGCCGAATCAGCCC. Its translation is CASSIEGQPNQP. The CDR3 as a whole reads CASSIEGQPNQPQHF.

On this clone itself: The read comes to an end 3 residues before the CDR3 does, leaving the germline J gene to fill in the end. The V gene is TRBV10-3, the J gene TRBJ1-1, with a possible D match to TRBD1 (5 bases). The V end lost 3 bases, the J end lost 0 bases, and 8 bases lay between the germline ends. The CDR3 runs to 14 residues. The germline gives CDR1 ENHRY, CDR2 SYGVKD. CDR3 bases read: TGTGCCATCAGTGAAAAGGGGATGAACACTGAA. This sequence encodes CAISEKGMNTE. The full CDR3 is CAISEKGMNTEAFF.

As to this clone: The read ends 3 residues shy of where the CDR3 ends; the end is completed using the germline J gene. V gene TRBV19 combines with J gene TRBJ2-4; tentative D call: TRBD1 (5 bases). The CDR3 runs to 15 residues. Germline V CDR1 and CDR2: LNHDA, SQIVND (reference sequence). The CDR3 here is CASSPSSTEHYGQYF. CDR3 DNA (partial): TGTGCCAGTAGTCCTTCATCGACAGAACACTATGGT.

The CDR3 DNA, read in part, is TGTGCCAGCTCGCAAGCGCAGGGGGATGGC. Translation gives CASSQAQGDG. The complete CDR3 protein is CASSQAQGDGYTF. The chain employs TRBV18 and TRBJ1-2, with 7 bases lining up with TRBD1. The read comes to an end 3 residues before the CDR3 does, leaving the germline J gene to fill in the end. Germline V gene lookup returns CDR1 KGHSH and CDR2 LQKENI. The CDR3 is 13 amino acids. The V segment lost 6 bases and the J segment 6 bases; nucleotides outside the gene matches: 7.

A remark on this clone: The DNA ends 3 residues before the CDR3 does, and the rest of the CDR3 is filled in from the germline J gene. This chain links TRBV7-9 with TRBJ2-4; 8 bases map to TRBD2. CDR1 is SEHNR and CDR2 is FQNEAQ in the germline V gene (reference sequence). This CDR3 is 15 amino acids long. The CDR3 loop reads CASTQAAGDQETQYF. Partial CDR3 DNA: TGTGCCAGCACCCAGGCAGCGGGGGACCAAGAGACT.

Note on this clone: The CDR3 is cut off 3 residues early in the read; its end comes from the germline J gene. The chain has TRBV5-1 and TRBJ2-3; TRBD2 matches at 11 bases. Trimming at V came to 4 bases and at J to 8 bases, leaving 9 bases not matched to a gene. The length of the CDR3 is 15 residues. Germline CDR1 SGHRS, CDR2 YFSETQ. This chain's CDR3 is CASSPLLAGERTQYF. Incomplete CDR3 DNA: TGCGCCAGCAGCCCTCTACTAGCGGGGGAGCGTACG.